Below are 9 T cell receptor beta chains sequenced from a single sample in a study of shared clonotypes between healthy human individuals. Measured with immunoSEQ multiplex PCR; TCRdb has only the in-frame clones, and not every one. In the table there are about 480,000 clones, approximately 79% of which are singletons. Material for sequencing was PBMCs. The receptors come from a woman in her 40s in good health. Some clones in this sample may be carry-over from other donors' samples.

V gene TRBV23-1 combines with J gene TRBJ1-2, with D uncertain. TRBV23-1 is treated as an ORF (open reading frame) with a function not yet certain. The CDR3 contains 13 residues. Trimming removed 9 bases at V and 8 bases at J, with 19 bases between. The CDR3 DNA sequence: TGCGCCAGTCGAATCTCGGGTTTCGACGGCTACACCTTC. Translating it yields CASRISGFDGYTF.

The rearrangement links TRBV10-2 to TRBJ2-1; 9 nucleotides match TRBD2. Trimming at V came to 0 bases and at J to 2 bases, leaving 5 bases not matched to a gene. The CDR3 spans 17 residues. Per the germline V gene, CDR1 is WSHSY and CDR2 is SAAADI. The CDR3 bases are TGCGCCAGCAGTGAGTCGAGACTAGCGGAGCCCTACAATGAGCAGTTCTTC. It yields the protein CASSESRLAEPYNEQFF.

J is TRBJ2-5 and V is TRBV9, with D perhaps matching TRBD1 (5 bases). The V gene lost 4 bases and the J gene lost 5 bases, with 24 bases spanning the gap. Germline V gene sequence: CDR1 SGDLS, CDR2 YYNGEE. The CDR3 spans 17 residues. DNA of the CDR3: TGTGCCAGCAGCAAAACCCCCCAGGGAATGTCCTGGGAGACCCAGTACTTC. Translated, it gives CASSKTPQGMSWETQYF.

This chain joins TRBV15 and TRBJ2-7; D is perhaps TRBD2 (5 bases). Germline V gene lookup returns CDR1 LNHNV and CDR2 YYDKDF (reference sequence). This CDR3 has 13 amino acids. V was cut by 6 bases and J by 1 base, with 10 bases left in between. The CDR3 DNA reads as TGTGCCACCAGTCCGGGGAGTTCCTACGAGCAGTACTTC. Residues: CATSPGSSYEQYF.

The chain employs TRBV6-1 and TRBJ2-3; D gene uncertain. Looked up from germline, CDR1 is MNHNS and CDR2 is SASEGT. The V end was cut by 8 bases, the J end by 0 bases, with 12 bases between. The CDR3 consists of 14 residues. For the CDR3, the DNA is TGTGCCAGCTCCCCTCTTGATAGCACAGATACGCAGTATTTT. It codes for CASSPLDSTDTQYF.

The table lists this clone with a count of one. The chain combines TRBV28 with TRBJ1-2; no firm D call. Germline CDR1 MDHEN, CDR2 SYDVKM. The V and J ends lost 3 bases and 4 bases respectively, with 6 bases between them. The CDR3 loop spans 12 amino acids. The chain's CDR3 is CASSFAGYGYTF. The CDR3 nucleotides are TGTGCCAGCAGTTTTGCAGGCTATGGCTACACCTTC.

This rearrangement joins TRBV6-5 to TRBJ1-5; D is uncertain. The CDR3 runs to 14 residues. Trimming cost V 11 bases and J 4 bases, with 18 bases left between them. Germline V gives CDR1 MNHEY, CDR2 SVGAGI. Written as DNA, the CDR3 is TGTGCCGGAAGCTATGCTACCTTAAATCAGCCCCAGCATTTT. Translating gives CAGSYATLNQPQHF.

This rearrangement joins TRBV4-1 to TRBJ2-5; D gene ambiguous. The CDR3 has 15 amino acids. Trimming left V 4 bases short and J 5 bases short, with 17 bases between. Germline lookup yields CDR1 MGHRA and CDR2 YSYEKL. The CDR3 DNA sequence: TGCGCCAGCAGCCCCTACGGCAGTGTCGGGGAGACCCAGTACTTC. Translating gives CASSPYGSVGETQYF.

CDR3 DNA sequence: TGTGCCAGCAGCATACAGGGGGGGTTGGAGACCCAGTACTTC. This sequence encodes CASSIQGGLETQYF. This chain connects TRBV7-8 to TRBJ2-5; maybe TRBD1 (8 bases). The germline V and J ends were trimmed by 5 bases and 5 bases, with 15 bases remaining between them. Germline values: CDR1 SGHVS, CDR2 FQNEAQ. The CDR3 is made up of 14 amino acids.